The sequence of this T cell receptor (beta chain) was determined in a study of T cells in Graves' hyperthyroidism and ophthalmopathy. Researchers took RNA transcripts and amplified the TCR beta CDR3 regions from them. When the TCR CDR3 underwent first-round RT-PCR, the HTBI primer set was used. TCRdb used MiXCR to reprocess the multiplex PCR reads, holding one entry per CDR3 protein. In the table there are hundreds of thousands of distinct CDR3 sequences, 20% of which are singletons. Trimming stripped 9 bases from V and 7 bases from J, with 31 bases between. The CDR3 covers 18 residues. Germline CDR1 reads SEHNR; CDR2 reads FQNEAQ (reference sequence).

The rearrangement links TRBV7-9 to TRBJ2-1; a possible D gene is TRBD2 (7 bases). The sequenced sample consisted of blood. The receptor comes from a man between 35 and 55 years old with Graves' ophthalmopathy. CDR3 residues: CASPTGSLAELGANEQFF. The DNA of the CDR3 is TGTGCCAGTCCAACAGGGTCGCTAGCGGAGCTAGGGGCGAATGAGCAGTTCTTC. The full variable domain, in which reference TRBV7-9 and TRBJ2-1 provide the parts outside the CDR3, is DTGVSQNPRHKITKRGQNVTFRCDPISEHNRLYWYRQTLGQGPEFLTYFQNEAQLEKSRLLSDRFSAERPKGSFSTLEIQRTEQGDSAMYLCASPTGSLAELGANEQFFGPGTRLTVL.